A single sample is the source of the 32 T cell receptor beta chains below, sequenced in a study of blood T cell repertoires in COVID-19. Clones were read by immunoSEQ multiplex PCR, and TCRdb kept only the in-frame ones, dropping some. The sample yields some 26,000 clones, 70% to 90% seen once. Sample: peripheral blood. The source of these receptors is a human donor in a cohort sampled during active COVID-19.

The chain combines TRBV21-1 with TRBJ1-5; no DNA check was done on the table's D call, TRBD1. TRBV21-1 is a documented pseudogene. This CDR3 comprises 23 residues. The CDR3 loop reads CASIKRPERKGGMDRVGGQPQHF. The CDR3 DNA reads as TGTGCCAGCATAAAACGCCCAGAGAGAAAAGGGGGAATGGACAGGGTGGGTGGTCAGCCCCAGCATTTT.

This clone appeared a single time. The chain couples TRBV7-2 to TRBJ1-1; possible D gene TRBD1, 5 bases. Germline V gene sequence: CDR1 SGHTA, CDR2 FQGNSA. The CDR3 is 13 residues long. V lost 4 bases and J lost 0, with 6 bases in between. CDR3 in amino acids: CASSSGLNTEAFF. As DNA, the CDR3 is TGTGCCAGCAGCTCAGGGTTGAACACTGAAGCTTTCTTT. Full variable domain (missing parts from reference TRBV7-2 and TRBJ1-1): GAGVSQSPSNKVTEKGKDVELRCDPISGHTALYWYRQSLGQGLEFLIYFQGNSAPDKSGLPSDRFSAERTGGSVSTLTIQRTQQEDSAVYLCASSSGLNTEAFFGQGTRLTVV.

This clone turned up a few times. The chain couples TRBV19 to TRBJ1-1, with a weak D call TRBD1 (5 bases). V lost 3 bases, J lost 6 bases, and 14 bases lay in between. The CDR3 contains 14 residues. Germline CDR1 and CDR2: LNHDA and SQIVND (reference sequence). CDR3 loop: CASSIPQGRPEAFF. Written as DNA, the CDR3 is TGTGCCAGTAGTATCCCCCAGGGTAGGCCTGAAGCTTTCTTT. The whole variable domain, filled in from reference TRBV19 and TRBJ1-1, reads DGGITQSPKYLFRKEGQNVTLSCEQNLNHDAMYWYRQDPGQGLRLIYYSQIVNDFQKGDIAEGYSVSREKKESFPLTVTSAQKNPTAFYLCASSIPQGRPEAFFGQGTRLTVV.

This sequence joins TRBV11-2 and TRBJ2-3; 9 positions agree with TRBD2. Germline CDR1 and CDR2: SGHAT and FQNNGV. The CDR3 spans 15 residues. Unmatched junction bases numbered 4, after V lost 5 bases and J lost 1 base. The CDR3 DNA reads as TGTGCCAGCAGCCCGGGACTAGCCGGCACAGATACGCAGTATTTT. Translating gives CASSPGLAGTDTQYF.

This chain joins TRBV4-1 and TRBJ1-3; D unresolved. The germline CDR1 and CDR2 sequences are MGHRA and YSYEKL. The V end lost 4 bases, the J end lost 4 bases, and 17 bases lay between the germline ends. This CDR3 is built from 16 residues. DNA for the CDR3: TGCGCCAGCAGCCCTGTTGAGCGGGGTGCCGGAAACACCATATATTTT. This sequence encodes CASSPVERGAGNTIYF.

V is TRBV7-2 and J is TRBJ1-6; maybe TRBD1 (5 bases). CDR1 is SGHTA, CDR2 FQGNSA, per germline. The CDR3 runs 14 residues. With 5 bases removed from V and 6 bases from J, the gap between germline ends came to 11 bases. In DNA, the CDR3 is TGTGCCAGCAGCGGCGGGACTTCTAATTCACCCCTCCACTTT. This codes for CASSGGTSNSPLHF.

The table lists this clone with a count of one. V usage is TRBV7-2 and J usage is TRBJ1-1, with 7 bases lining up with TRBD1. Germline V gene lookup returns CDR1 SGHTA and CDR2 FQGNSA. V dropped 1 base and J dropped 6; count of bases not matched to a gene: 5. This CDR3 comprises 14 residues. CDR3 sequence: CASSLENRGSEAFF. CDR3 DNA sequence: TGTGCCAGCAGCTTAGAAAACAGGGGTTCTGAAGCTTTCTTT.

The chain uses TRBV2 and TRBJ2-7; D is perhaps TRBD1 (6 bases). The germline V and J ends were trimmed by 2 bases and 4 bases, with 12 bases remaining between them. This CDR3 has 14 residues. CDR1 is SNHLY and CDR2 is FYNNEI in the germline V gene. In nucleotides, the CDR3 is TGTGCCAGCAGTGAAAAGGCAGGGGATTACGAGCAGTACTTC. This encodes CASSEKAGDYEQYF.

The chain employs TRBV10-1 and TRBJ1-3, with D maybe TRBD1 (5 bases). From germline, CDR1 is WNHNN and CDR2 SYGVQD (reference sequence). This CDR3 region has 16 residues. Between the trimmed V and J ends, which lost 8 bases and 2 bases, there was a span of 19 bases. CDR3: CASQLTRGAPGNTIYF. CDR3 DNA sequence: TGCGCCAGCCAACTTACCCGTGGGGCTCCTGGAAACACCATATATTTT.

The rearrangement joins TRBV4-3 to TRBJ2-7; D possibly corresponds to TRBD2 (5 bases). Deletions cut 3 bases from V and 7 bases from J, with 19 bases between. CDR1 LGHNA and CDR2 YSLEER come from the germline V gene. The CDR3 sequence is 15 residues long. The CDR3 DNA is TGCGCCAGCAGCCAGGGCCCCACTCACGGGGTGGAGCAGTACTTC. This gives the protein CASSQGPTHGVEQYF.

The CDR3 DNA follows: TGTGCCAGCAGCTACCAGGGGGCCCAAGAGACCCAGTACTTC. Amino acids: CASSYQGAQETQYF. J is TRBJ2-5 and V is TRBV7-9, with 8 nucleotides matching TRBD1. Per germline, CDR1 SEHNR and CDR2 FQNEAQ (reference sequence). This CDR3 is built from 14 residues. V dropped 4 bases and J dropped 1; count of bases not matched to a gene: 2.

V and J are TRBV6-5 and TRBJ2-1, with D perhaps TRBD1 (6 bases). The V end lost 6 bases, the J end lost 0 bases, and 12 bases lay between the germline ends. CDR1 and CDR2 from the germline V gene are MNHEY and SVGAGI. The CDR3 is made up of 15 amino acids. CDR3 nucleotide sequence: TGTGCCAGCAGCATACAGGGATTCTCCTACAATGAGCAGTTCTTC. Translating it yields CASSIQGFSYNEQFF.

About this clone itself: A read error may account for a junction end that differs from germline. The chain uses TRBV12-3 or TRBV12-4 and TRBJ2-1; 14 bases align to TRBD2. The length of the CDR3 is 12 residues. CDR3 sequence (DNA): TGTGCCAGCAGCCGACTAGCGGGGGGGCCTCTCTTC. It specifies CASSRLAGGPLF.

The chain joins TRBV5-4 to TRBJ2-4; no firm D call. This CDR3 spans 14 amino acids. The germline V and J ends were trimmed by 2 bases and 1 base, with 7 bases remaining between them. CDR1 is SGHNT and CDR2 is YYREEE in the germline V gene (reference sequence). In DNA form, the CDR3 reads TGTGCCAGCAGCTTAGGAGCGGCCAAAAACATTCAGTACTTC. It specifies CASSLGAAKNIQYF. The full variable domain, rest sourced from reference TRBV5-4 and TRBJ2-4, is ETGVTQSPTHLIKTRGQQVTLRCSSQSGHNTVSWYQQALGQGPQFIFQYYREEENGRGNFPPRFSGLQFPNYSSELNVNALELDDSALYLCASSLGAAKNIQYFGAGTRLSVL.

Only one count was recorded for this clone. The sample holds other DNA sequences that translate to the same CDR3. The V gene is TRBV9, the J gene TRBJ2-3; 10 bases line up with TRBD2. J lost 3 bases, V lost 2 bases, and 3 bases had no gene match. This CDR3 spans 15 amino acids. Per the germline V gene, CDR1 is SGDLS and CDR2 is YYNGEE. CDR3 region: CASSVLAGGTDTQYF. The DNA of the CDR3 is TGTGCCAGCAGCGTGTTAGCGGGGGGTACAGATACGCAGTATTTT.

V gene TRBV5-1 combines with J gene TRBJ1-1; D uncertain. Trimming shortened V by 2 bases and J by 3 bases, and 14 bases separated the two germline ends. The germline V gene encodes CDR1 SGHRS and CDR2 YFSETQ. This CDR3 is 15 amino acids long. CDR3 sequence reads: CASSFSTGEDTEAFF. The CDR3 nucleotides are TGCGCCAGCAGCTTCTCCACGGGAGAGGACACTGAAGCTTTCTTT.

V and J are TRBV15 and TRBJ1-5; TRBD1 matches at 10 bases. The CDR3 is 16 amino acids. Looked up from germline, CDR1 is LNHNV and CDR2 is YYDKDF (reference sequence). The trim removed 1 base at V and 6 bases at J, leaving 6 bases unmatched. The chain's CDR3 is CATSRGGTGASQPQHF. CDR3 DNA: TGTGCCACCAGCAGAGGAGGGACAGGGGCTTCTCAGCCCCAGCATTTT. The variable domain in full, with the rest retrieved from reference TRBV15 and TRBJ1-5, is DAMVIQNPRYQVTQFGKPVTLSCSQTLNHNVMYWYQQKSSQAPKLLFHYYDKDFNNEADTPDNFQSRRPNTSFCFLDIRSPGLGDTAMYLCATSRGGTGASQPQHFGDGTRLSIL.

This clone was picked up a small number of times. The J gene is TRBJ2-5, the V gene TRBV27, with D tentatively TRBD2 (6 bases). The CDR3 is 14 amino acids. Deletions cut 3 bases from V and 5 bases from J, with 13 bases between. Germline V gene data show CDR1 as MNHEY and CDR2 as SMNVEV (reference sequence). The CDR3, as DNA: TGTGCCAGCAGTTTGTCGGCTAGCGTTGAGACCCAGTACTTC. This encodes CASSLSASVETQYF.

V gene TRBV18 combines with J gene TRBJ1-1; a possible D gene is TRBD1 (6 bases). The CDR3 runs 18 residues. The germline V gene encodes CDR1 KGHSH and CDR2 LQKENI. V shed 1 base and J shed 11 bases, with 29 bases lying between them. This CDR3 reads CASSPQRTQWTASFSAFF. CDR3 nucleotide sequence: TGTGCCAGCTCACCACAACGAACACAATGGACAGCTAGTTTCAGCGCTTTCTTT. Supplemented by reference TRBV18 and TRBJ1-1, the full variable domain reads NAGVMQNPRHLVRRRGQEARLRCSPMKGHSHVYWYRQLPEEGLKFMVYLQKENIIDESGMPKERFSAEFPKEGPSILRIQQVVRGDSAAYFCASSPQRTQWTASFSAFFGQGTRLTVV.

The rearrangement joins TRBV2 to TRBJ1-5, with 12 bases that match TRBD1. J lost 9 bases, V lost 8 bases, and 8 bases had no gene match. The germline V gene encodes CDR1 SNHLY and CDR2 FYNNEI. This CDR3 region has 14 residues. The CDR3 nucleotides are TGTGCCAGCGCCGGGACAGGGGGCCGTCGGCCCCAGCATTTT. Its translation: CASAGTGGRRPQHF. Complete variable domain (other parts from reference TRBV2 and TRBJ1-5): EPEVTQTPSHQVTQMGQEVILRCVPISNHLYFYWYRQILGQKVEFLVSFYNNEISEKSEIFDDQFSVERPDGSNFTLKIRSTKLEDSAMYFCASAGTGGRRPQHFGDGTRLSIL.

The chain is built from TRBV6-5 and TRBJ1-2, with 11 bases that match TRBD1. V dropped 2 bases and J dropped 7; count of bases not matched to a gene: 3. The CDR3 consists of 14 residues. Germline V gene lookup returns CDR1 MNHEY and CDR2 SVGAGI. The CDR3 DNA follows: TGTGCCAGCAGTTACGGGACAGGGGGTGGTGGCTACACCTTC. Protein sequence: CASSYGTGGGGYTF.

CDR3 DNA sequence: TGTGCCAGCAGCCAAACCGCGGGGCAGTACTTC. Its translation is CASSQTAGQYF. The V gene is TRBV12-3 or TRBV12-4, the J gene TRBJ2-7; TRBD2 might be the D (5 bases). The CDR3 sequence is 11 residues long. V gave up 6 bases and J gave up 9 bases, with 12 bases separating them.

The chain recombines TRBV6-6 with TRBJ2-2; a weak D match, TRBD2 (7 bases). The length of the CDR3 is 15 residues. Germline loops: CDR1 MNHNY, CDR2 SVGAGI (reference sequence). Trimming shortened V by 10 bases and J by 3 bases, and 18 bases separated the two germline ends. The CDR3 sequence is CATPLQGGDTGELFF. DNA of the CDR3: TGTGCCACCCCCCTCCAAGGGGGGGACACCGGGGAGCTGTTTTTT.

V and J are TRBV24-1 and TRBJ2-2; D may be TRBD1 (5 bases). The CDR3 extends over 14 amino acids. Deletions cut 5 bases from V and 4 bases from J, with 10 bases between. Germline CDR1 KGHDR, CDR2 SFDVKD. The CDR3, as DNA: TGTGCCACCAGTGTTCAGGGCGGCACCGGGGAGCTGTTTTTT. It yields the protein CATSVQGGTGELFF.

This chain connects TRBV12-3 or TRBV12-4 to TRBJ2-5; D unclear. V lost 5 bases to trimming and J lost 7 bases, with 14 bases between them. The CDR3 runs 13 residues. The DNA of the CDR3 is TGTGCCAGCAGTCCGTCCTCCCTTCTGACCCAGTACTTC. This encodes CASSPSSLLTQYF.

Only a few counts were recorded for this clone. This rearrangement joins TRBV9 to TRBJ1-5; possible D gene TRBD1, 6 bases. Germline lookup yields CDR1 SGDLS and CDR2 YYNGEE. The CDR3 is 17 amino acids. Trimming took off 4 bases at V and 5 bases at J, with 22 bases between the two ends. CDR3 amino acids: CASSPGGGGGTDQPQHF. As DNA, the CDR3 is TGTGCCAGCAGCCCAGGAGGGGGAGGGGGTACCGATCAGCCCCAGCATTTT.

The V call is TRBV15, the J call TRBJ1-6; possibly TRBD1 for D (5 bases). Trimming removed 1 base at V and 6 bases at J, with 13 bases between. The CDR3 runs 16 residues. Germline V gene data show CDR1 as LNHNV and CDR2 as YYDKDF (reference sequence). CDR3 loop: CATSRGARRGNSPLHF. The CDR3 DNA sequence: TGTGCCACCAGCAGAGGGGCCCGGAGGGGTAATTCACCCCTCCACTTT.

The CDR3 protein is CASSESRGNTIYF. CDR3 DNA sequence: TGCGCCAGCAGTGAGTCGAGAGGAAACACCATATATTTT. J is TRBJ1-3 and V is TRBV10-2; D uncertain. The germline gives CDR1 WSHSY, CDR2 SAAADI. The CDR3 length is 13 residues. V was clipped by 0 bases and J by 4 bases, with 4 bases between them.

The DNA of the CDR3 is TGTGCCAGCTCACCACCTGGGACAGCCCAAGAGACCCAGTACTTC. It is translated as CASSPPGTAQETQYF. The chain couples TRBV18 to TRBJ2-5; TRBD1 matches 7 bases. This CDR3 contains 15 residues. Per the germline V gene, CDR1 is KGHSH and CDR2 is LQKENI. J gave up 1 base and V 0 bases, and 2 bases lay outside the gene matches.

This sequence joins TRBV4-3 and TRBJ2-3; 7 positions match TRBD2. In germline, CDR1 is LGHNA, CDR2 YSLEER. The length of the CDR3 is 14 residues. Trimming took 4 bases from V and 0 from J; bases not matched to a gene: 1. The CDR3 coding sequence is TGCGCCAGCAGCCGGGACTATAGCACAGATACGCAGTATTTT. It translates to CASSRDYSTDTQYF.

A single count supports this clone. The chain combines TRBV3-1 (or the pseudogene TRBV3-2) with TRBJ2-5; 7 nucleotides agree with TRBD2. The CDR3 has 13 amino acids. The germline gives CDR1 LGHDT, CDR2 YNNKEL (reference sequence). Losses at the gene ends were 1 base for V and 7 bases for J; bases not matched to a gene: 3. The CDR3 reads CASSQGGGWTQYF. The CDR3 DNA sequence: TGTGCCAGCAGCCAAGGCGGGGGATGGACCCAGTACTTC.

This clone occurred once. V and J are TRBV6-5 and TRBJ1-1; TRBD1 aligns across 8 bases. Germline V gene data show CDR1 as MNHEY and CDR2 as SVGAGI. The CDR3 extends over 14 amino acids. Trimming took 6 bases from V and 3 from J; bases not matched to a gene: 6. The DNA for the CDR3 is TGTGCCAGCAGGGACAGGGCGGTCCACACTGAAGCTTTCTTT. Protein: CASRDRAVHTEAFF.